This T cell receptor (beta chain) was identified in a study of technical replicates of blood from several donors. This clone was counted a single time. Germline V gene sequence: CDR1 MNHNY, CDR2 SVGAGI (reference sequence). The CDR3 extends over 14 amino acids. V lost 6 bases and J lost 6; bases outside the gene matches: 9. Here immunoSEQ multiplex PCR was the method, and the copy in TCRdb shows in-frame clones only, minus some. This sample has roughly 70,000 clones; 95% to 97% occur once, and the top ten carry approximately 0.25%. The TCR was taken from a human donor in good health. Sample: T cells isolated from PBMCs. The rearrangement uses TRBV6-6 and TRBJ1-1; the match to TRBD1 covers 8 bases. Here the CDR3 reads CASRAGQEGAEAFF. In DNA form, the CDR3 reads TGTGCCAGCAGGGCGGGACAGGAGGGGGCTGAAGCTTTCTTT.